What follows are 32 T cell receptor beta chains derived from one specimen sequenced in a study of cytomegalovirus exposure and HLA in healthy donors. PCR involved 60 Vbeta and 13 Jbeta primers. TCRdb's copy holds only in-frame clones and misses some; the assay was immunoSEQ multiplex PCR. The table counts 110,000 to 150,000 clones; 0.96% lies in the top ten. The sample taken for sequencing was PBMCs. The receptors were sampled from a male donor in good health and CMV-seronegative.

CDR3 coding DNA: TGTGCCAGCAGCTTACTTACTAGCTCTGGAAACACCATATATTTT. This codes for CASSLLTSSGNTIYF. V gene TRBV7-9 combines with J gene TRBJ1-3; D is unresolved. Germline CDR1 reads SEHNR; CDR2 reads FQNEAQ (reference sequence). Trimming took off 2 bases at V and 0 bases at J, with 8 bases between the two ends. The CDR3 is made up of 15 amino acids.

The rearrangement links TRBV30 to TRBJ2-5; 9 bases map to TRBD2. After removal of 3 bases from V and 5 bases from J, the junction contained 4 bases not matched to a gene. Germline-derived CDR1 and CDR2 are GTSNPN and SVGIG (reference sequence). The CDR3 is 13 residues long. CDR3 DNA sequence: TGTGCCTGGAGCGGACTAGCGCCTGAGACCCAGTACTTC. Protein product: CAWSGLAPETQYF.

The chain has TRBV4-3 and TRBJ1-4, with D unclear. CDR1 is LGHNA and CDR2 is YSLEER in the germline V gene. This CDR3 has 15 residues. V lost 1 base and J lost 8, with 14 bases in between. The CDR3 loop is CASSQAPSRVEKLFF. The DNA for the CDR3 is TGCGCCAGCAGCCAAGCCCCCTCAAGAGTCGAAAAACTGTTTTTT.

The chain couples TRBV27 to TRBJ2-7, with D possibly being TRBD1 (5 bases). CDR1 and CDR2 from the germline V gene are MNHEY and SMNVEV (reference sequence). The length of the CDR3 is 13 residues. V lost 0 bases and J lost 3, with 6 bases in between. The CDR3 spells CASSLSQGYEQYF. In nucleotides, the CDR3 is TGTGCCAGCAGTTTATCGCAGGGCTACGAGCAGTACTTC.

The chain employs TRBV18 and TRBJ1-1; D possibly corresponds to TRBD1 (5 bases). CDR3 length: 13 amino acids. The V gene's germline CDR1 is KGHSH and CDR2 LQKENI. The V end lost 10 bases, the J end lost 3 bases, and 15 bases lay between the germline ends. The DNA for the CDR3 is TGTGCCAACTCGAGACAGACAGACACTGAAGCTTTCTTT. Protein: CANSRQTDTEAFF.

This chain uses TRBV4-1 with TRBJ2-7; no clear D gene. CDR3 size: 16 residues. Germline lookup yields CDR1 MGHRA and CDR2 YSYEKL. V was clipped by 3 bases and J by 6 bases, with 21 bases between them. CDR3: CASSHQPPAGPGEQYF. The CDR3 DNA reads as TGCGCCAGCAGCCACCAACCCCCGGCAGGTCCAGGCGAGCAGTACTTC.

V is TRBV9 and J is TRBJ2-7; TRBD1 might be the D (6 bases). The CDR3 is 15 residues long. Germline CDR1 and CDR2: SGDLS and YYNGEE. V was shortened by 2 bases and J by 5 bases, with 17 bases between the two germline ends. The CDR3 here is CASSVGQGTTDEQYF. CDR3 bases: TGTGCCAGCAGCGTGGGCCAGGGGACCACGGACGAGCAGTACTTC.

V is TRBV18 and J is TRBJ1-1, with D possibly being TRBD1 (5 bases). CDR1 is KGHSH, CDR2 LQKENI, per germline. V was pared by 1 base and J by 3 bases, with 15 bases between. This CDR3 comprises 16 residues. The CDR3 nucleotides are TGTGCCAGCTCACCACGGGTCCCGAAGACAGACACTGAAGCTTTCTTT. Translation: CASSPRVPKTDTEAFF.

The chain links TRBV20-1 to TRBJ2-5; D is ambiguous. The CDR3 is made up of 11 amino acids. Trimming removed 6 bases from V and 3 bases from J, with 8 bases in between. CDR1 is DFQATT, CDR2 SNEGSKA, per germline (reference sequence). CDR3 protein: CSAGTEETQYF. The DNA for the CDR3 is TGCAGTGCCGGAACAGAAGAGACCCAGTACTTC.

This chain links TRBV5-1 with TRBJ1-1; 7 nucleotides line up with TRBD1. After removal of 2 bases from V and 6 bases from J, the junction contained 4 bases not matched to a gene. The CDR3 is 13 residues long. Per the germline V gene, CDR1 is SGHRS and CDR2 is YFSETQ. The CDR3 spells CASSLGTVPEAFF. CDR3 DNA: TGCGCCAGCAGCTTAGGGACAGTCCCTGAAGCTTTCTTT.

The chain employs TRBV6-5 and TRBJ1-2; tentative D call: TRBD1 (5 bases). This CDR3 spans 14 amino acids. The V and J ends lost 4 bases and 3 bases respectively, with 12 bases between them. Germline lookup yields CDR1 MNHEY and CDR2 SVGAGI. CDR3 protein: CASSLDIGDYGYTF. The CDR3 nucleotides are TGTGCCAGCAGTTTGGACATAGGGGACTATGGCTACACCTTC.

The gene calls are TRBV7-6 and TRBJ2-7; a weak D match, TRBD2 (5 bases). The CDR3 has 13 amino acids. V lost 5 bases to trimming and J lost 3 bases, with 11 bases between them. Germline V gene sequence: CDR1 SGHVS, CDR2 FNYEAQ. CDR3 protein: CASSQVDYYEQYF. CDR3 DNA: TGTGCCAGCAGCCAGGTAGACTACTACGAGCAGTACTTC.

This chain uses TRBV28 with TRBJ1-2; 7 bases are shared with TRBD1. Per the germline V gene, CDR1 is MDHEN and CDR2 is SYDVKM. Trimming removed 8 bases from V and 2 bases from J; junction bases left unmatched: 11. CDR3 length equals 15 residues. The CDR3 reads CASETGTALNYGYTF. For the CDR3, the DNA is TGTGCCAGCGAAACCGGGACAGCACTCAACTATGGCTACACCTTC.

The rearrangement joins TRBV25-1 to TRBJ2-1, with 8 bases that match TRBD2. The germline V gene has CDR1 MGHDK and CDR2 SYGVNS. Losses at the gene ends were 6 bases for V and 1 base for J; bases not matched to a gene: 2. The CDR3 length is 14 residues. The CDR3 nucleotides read TGTGCCAGCAGGGGGACTAGTTCCTACAATGAGCAGTTCTTC. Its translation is CASRGTSSYNEQFF.

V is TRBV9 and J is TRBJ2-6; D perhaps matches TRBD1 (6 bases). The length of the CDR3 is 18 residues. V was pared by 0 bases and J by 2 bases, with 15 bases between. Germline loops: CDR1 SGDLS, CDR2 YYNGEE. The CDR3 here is CASSVERGKRAGANVLTF. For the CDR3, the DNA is TGTGCCAGCAGCGTAGAGAGGGGGAAAAGGGCTGGGGCCAACGTCCTGACTTTC.

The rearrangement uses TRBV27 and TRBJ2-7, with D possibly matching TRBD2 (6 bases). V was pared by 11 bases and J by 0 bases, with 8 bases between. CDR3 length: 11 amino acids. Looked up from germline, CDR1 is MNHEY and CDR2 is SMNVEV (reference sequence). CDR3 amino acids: CAAGSSYEQYF. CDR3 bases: TGTGCCGCGGGAAGCTCCTACGAGCAGTACTTC.

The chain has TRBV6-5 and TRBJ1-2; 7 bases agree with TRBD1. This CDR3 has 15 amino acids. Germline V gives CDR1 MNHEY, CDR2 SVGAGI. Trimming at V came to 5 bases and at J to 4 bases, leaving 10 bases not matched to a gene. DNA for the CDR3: TGTGCCAGCAGTCCAAATACGAGGGGGCTCTATGGCTACACCTTC. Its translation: CASSPNTRGLYGYTF.

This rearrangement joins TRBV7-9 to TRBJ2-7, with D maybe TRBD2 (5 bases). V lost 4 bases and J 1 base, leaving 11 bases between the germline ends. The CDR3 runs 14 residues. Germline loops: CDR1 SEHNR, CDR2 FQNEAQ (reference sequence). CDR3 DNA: TGTGCCAGCAGCTCCCGGACTGAATCCTACGAGCAGTACTTC. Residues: CASSSRTESYEQYF.

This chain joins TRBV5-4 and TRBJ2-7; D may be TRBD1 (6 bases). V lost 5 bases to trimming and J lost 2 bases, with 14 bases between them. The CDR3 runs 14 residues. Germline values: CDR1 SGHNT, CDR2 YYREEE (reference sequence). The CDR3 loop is CASRGHTNTYEQYF. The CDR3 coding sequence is TGTGCCAGCAGGGGACACACGAATACCTACGAGCAGTACTTC.

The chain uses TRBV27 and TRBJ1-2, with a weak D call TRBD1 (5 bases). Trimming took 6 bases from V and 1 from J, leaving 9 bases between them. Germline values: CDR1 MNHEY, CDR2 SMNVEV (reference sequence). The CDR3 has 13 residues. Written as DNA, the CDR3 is TGTGCCAGCAGAGTCGACAGTAACTATGGCTACACCTTC. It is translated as CASRVDSNYGYTF.

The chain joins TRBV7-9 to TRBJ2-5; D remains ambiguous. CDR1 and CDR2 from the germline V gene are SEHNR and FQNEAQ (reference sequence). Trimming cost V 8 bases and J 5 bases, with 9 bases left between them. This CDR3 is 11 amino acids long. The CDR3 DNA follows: TGTGCCAGCGAAGATGAGGAGACCCAGTACTTC. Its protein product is CASEDEETQYF.

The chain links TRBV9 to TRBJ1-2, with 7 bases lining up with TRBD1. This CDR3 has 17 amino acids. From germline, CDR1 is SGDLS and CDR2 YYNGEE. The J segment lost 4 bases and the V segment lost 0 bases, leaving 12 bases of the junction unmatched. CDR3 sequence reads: CASSVAATGVTGYGYTF. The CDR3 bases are TGTGCCAGCAGCGTAGCAGCTACAGGGGTTACCGGCTATGGCTACACCTTC. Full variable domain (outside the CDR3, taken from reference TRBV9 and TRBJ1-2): DSGVTQTPKHLITATGQRVTLRCSPRSGDLSVYWYQQSLDQGLQFLIQYYNGEERAKGNILERFSAQQFPDLHSELNLSSLELGDSALYFCASSVAATGVTGYGYTFGSGTRLTVV.

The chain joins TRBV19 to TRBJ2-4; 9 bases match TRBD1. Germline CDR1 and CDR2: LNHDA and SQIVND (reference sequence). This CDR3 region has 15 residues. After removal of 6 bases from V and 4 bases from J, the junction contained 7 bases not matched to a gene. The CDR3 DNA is TGTGCCAGTAGAGGAGCCGGGACAGGGAAAAACATTCAGTACTTC. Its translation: CASRGAGTGKNIQYF.

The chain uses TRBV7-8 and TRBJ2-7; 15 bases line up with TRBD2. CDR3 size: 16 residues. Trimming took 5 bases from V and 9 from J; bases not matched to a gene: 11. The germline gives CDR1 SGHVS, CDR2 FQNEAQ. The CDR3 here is CASSPRTSGGAFAQYF. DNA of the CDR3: TGTGCCAGCAGCCCCCGGACTAGCGGGGGGGCCTTTGCGCAGTACTTC.

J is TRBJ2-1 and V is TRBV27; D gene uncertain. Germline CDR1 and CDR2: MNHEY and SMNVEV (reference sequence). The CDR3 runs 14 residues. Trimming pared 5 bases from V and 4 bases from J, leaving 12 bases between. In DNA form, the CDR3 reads TGTGCCAGCAGTCCCCGAGAGCGTTACAATGAGCAGTTCTTC. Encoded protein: CASSPRERYNEQFF.

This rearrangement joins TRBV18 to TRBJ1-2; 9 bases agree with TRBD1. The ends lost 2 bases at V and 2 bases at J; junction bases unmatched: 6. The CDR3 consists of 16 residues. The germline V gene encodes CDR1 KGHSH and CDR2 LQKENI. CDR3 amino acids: CASSPGTGRLNYGYTF. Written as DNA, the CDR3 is TGTGCCAGCTCACCAGGGACAGGGAGATTGAACTATGGCTACACCTTC.

Here the CDR3 DNA reads TGTGCCAGCACCCTTAGTCGAGGAGGGAATTCACCCCTCCACTTT. Translated: CASTLSRGGNSPLHF. V gene TRBV6-5 combines with J gene TRBJ1-6; no clear D. Trimming shortened V by 7 bases and J by 7 bases, and 17 bases separated the two germline ends. Germline V lookup: CDR1 MNHEY, CDR2 SVGAGI. This CDR3 contains 15 residues.

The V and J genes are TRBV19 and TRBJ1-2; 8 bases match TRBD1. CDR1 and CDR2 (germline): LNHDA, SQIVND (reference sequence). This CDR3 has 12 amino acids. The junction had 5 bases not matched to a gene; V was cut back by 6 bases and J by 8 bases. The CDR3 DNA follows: TGTGCCAGTAGCGACAGGGGATACGGCTACACCTTC. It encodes CASSDRGYGYTF.

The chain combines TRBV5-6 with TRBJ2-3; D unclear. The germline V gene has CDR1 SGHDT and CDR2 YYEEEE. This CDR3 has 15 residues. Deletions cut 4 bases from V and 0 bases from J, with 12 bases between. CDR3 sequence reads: CASSAVSESTDTQYF. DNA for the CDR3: TGTGCCAGCAGCGCTGTGTCGGAGAGCACAGATACGCAGTATTTT.

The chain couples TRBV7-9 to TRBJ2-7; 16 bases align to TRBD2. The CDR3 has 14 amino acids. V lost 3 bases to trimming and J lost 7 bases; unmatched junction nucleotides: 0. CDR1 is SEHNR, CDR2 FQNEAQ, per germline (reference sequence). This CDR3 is CASSLGLAGGEQYF. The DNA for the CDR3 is TGTGCCAGCAGCTTGGGACTAGCGGGAGGGGAGCAGTACTTC.

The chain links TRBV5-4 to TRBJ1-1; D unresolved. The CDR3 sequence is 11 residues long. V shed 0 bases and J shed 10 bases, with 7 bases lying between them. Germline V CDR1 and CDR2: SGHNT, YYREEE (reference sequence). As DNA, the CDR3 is TGTGCCAGCAGCTTGGGGCATGGAGCTTTCTTT. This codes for CASSLGHGAFF.

CDR3 DNA: TGTGCCAGCAGCTTAGGGCAGTGGTCGAACTATGGCTACACCTTC. Protein: CASSLGQWSNYGYTF. The chain uses TRBV11-2 and TRBJ1-2; no firm D call. V shed 1 base and J shed 2 bases, with 11 bases lying between them. This CDR3 has 15 amino acids. CDR1 is SGHAT and CDR2 is FQNNGV in the germline V gene.